Below, 32 T cell receptor beta chains from the same sample are listed, as sequenced in a study of blood T cell repertoires in COVID-19. Sequenced by immunoSEQ multiplex PCR; TCRdb stores in-frame clones only, minus some. This sample has about 200,000 clones, with 70% to 85% found just once. The specimen sequenced was peripheral blood. The origin of the receptors is a human donor in a cohort sampled during active COVID-19.

The gene calls are TRBV9 and TRBJ2-3; weak D call: TRBD2 (5 bases). V gave up 0 bases and J gave up 1 base, with 12 bases separating them. CDR1 and CDR2 (germline): SGDLS, YYNGEE. The CDR3 is made up of 16 amino acids. CDR3 sequence: CASSVAADFRTDTQYF. The CDR3 bases are TGTGCCAGCAGCGTAGCTGCGGACTTTCGCACAGATACGCAGTATTTT.

V is TRBV4-1 and J is TRBJ2-1; TRBD2 agrees at 7 bases. The CDR3 covers 15 residues. Germline V gene sequence: CDR1 MGHRA, CDR2 YSYEKL. V was pared by 4 bases and J by 10 bases, with 13 bases of the junction left unmatched. The DNA of the CDR3 is TGCGCCAGCAGCCTTAGGGGCGGGAGCGTTGAAGAGCAGTTCTTC. This translates into CASSLRGGSVEEQFF.

This clone has just one count. V gene TRBV7-8 combines with J gene TRBJ1-5; a weak D match, TRBD1 (6 bases). The CDR3 length is 14 residues. Between the trimmed V and J ends, which lost 6 bases and 7 bases, there was a span of 16 bases. Germline V CDR1 and CDR2: SGHVS, FQNEAQ. CDR3 sequence (DNA): TGTGCCAGCAGGCGGGGGGGGCCTAACCAGCCCCAGCATTTT. Protein sequence: CASRRGGPNQPQHF.

The V call is TRBV29-1, the J call TRBJ2-3; tentatively, D is TRBD2 (5 bases). This CDR3 has 14 residues. CDR1 SQVTM and CDR2 ANQGSEA come from the germline V gene. Trimming took off 6 bases at V and 3 bases at J, with 16 bases between the two ends. As DNA, the CDR3 is TGCAGCGTCCCCTGGGGAGATGGTACAGATACGCAGTATTTT. Encoded protein: CSVPWGDGTDTQYF.

The V gene is TRBV7-9, the J gene TRBJ2-1; 10 bases are a match to TRBD2. The CDR3 runs 16 residues. V lost 1 base, J lost 7 bases, and 7 bases stayed unmatched. Per germline, CDR1 SEHNR and CDR2 FQNEAQ (reference sequence). CDR3 region: CASSLVASGSGNEQFF. DNA for the CDR3: TGTGCCAGCAGCTTAGTAGCTAGCGGGAGTGGTAATGAGCAGTTCTTC.

The chain links TRBV4-2 to TRBJ2-3; D is undetermined. This CDR3 has 17 amino acids. The ends were cut back, 4 bases at V and 1 base at J, with 18 bases in the middle. Germline V gene sequence: CDR1 LGHNA, CDR2 YNFKEQ. The CDR3 nucleotides read TGTGCCAGCAGCCCCCTAGAGAGGAACGACCGCACAGATACGCAGTATTTT. It is translated as CASSPLERNDRTDTQYF.

This clone has a single count. The chain uses TRBV5-1 and TRBJ2-2; D not resolved. CDR3 length: 16 residues. Between the trimmed V and J ends, which lost 2 bases and 0 bases, there was a span of 11 bases. Germline-derived CDR1 and CDR2 are SGHRS and YFSETQ. For the CDR3, the DNA is TGCGCCAGCAGCTTAGATTCAACACCGAACACCGGGGAGCTGTTTTTT. Its translation: CASSLDSTPNTGELFF.

Written as DNA, the CDR3 is TGCGCCAGCAGCTCAGAACTAGCGGCCCAAGAGACCCAGTACTTC. This codes for CASSSELAAQETQYF. This rearrangement joins TRBV5-1 to TRBJ2-5; 8 bases match TRBD2. Germline V CDR1 and CDR2: SGHRS, YFSETQ. There are 15 residues in the CDR3. With 3 bases clipped from V and 1 base from J, the junction kept 5 bases outside the gene matches.

V is TRBV9 and J is TRBJ2-7; 7 positions agree with TRBD1. This CDR3 spans 13 amino acids. V shed 0 bases and J 3 bases; nucleotides not matched to a gene: 0. Germline assignment: CDR1 SGDLS and CDR2 YYNGEE. The CDR3 is CASSVDRGYEQYF. CDR3 DNA sequence: TGTGCCAGCAGCGTAGACAGGGGCTACGAGCAGTACTTC.

V and J are TRBV2 and TRBJ2-7; TRBD2 aligns across 9 bases. The CDR3 covers 15 residues. Germline values: CDR1 SNHLY, CDR2 FYNNEI. Trimming took 5 bases from V and 4 from J; bases not matched to a gene: 9. The CDR3 bases are TGTGCCAGCAGTCACCCGGGACTAGCTACTTACGAGCAGTACTTC. Residues: CASSHPGLATYEQYF. Looking up the rest from reference TRBV2 and TRBJ2-7 gives the full variable domain: EPEVTQTPSHQVTQMGQEVILRCVPISNHLYFYWYRQILGQKVEFLVSFYNNEISEKSEIFDDQFSVERPDGSNFTLKIRSTKLEDSAMYFCASSHPGLATYEQYFGPGTRLTVT.

This clone was seen once. The CDR3 DNA is TGTGCCTGGAGTGGCGCCCCGTGGGTAGGGGAAGAAACTAATGAAAAACTGTTTTTT. Its translation is CAWSGAPWVGEETNEKLFF. The chain joins TRBV30 to TRBJ1-4, with a tentative D call TRBD1 (5 bases). The germline CDR1 and CDR2 sequences are GTSNPN and SVGIG (reference sequence). Trimming left V 1 base short and J 1 base short, with 22 bases between. CDR3 length: 19 residues.

This chain links TRBV6-1 with TRBJ1-1; weak D call: TRBD1 (5 bases). The germline CDR1 and CDR2 sequences are MNHNS and SASEGT. The CDR3 runs 15 residues. Trimming removed 2 bases from V and 1 base from J, with 11 bases in between. The CDR3 DNA reads as TGTGCCAGCAGTGAACCAAACACAGGGAACACTGAAGCTTTCTTT. Translation gives CASSEPNTGNTEAFF.

The rearrangement uses TRBV5-4 and TRBJ1-3; 10 nucleotides agree with TRBD1. This CDR3 is built from 16 residues. V lost 0 bases and J lost 3; bases outside the gene matches: 3. The germline V gene encodes CDR1 SGHNT and CDR2 YYREEE (reference sequence). For the CDR3, the DNA is TGTGCCAGCAGCTTGGGGACAGGGGGTTTTGGAAACACCATATATTTT. It is translated as CASSLGTGGFGNTIYF.

V is TRBV3-1 (or the pseudogene TRBV3-2) and J is TRBJ2-2; 13 nucleotides line up with TRBD2. The CDR3 extends over 16 amino acids. Germline loops: CDR1 LGHDT, CDR2 YNNKEL (reference sequence). Trimming at V came to 5 bases and at J to 6 bases, leaving 6 bases not matched to a gene. For the CDR3, the DNA is TGTGCCAGCAGCTTCATGACTAGCGGGAGGCCCGGGGAGCTGTTTTTT. Translating it yields CASSFMTSGRPGELFF.

Only a few counts were recorded for this clone. This chain links TRBV6-2 or TRBV6-3 with TRBJ2-1, with D perhaps matching TRBD2 (6 bases). From germline, CDR1 is MNHEY and CDR2 SVGEGT. This CDR3 is built from 15 residues. Trimming took off 3 bases at V and 0 bases at J, with 9 bases between the two ends. The DNA for the CDR3 is TGTGCCAGCAGTTATGAGCGGGCCTCCTACAATGAGCAGTTCTTC. Translated, it gives CASSYERASYNEQFF.

This chain's CDR3 is CATRAGDTGELFF. The CDR3 DNA sequence: TGTGCCACTAGAGCGGGGGACACCGGGGAGCTGTTTTTT. This chain joins TRBV2 and TRBJ2-2; 8 bases map to TRBD2. Germline V gives CDR1 SNHLY, CDR2 FYNNEI. Trimming took 10 bases from V and 3 from J; bases not matched to a gene: 4. This CDR3 contains 13 residues.

This sequence joins TRBV9 and TRBJ2-3, with D hard to call. The CDR3 is 12 amino acids. Germline assignment: CDR1 SGDLS and CDR2 YYNGEE. With 4 bases removed from V and 0 bases from J, the gap between germline ends came to 3 bases. The CDR3 DNA is TGTGCCAGCAGCCTCAGCACAGATACGCAGTATTTT. This encodes CASSLSTDTQYF.

The chain carries TRBV28 and TRBJ1-2, with D possibly TRBD1 on 6 matching bases. Germline-derived CDR1 and CDR2 are MDHEN and SYDVKM. The V end lost 6 bases, the J end lost 4 bases, and 15 bases lay between the germline ends. The CDR3 has 14 amino acids. The CDR3 nucleotides read TGTGCCAGCAGGAAAACGGACAGACCCTATGGCTACACCTTC. It specifies CASRKTDRPYGYTF.

The V and J genes are TRBV28 and TRBJ2-7; 7 positions match TRBD1. The CDR3 loop spans 14 amino acids. Unmatched junction bases numbered 10, after V lost 6 bases and J lost 5 bases. The germline gives CDR1 MDHEN, CDR2 SYDVKM. For the CDR3, the DNA is TGTGCCAGCAGGGGATGGGACAGATCTCACGAGCAGTACTTC. It yields the protein CASRGWDRSHEQYF.

This sequence joins TRBV24-1 and TRBJ2-5; 8 bases are a match to TRBD1. J gave up 7 bases and V 1 base, and 10 bases lay outside the gene matches. Germline V gives CDR1 KGHDR, CDR2 SFDVKD. The CDR3 is 16 residues long. The CDR3 region has the DNA TGTGCCACCAGTGATTTCAGCGGACAGGGATTGGGGACCCAGTACTTC. Its protein product is CATSDFSGQGLGTQYF.

This clone was picked up one time. V gene TRBV19 combines with J gene TRBJ2-1, with D maybe TRBD2 (7 bases). V shed 7 bases and J shed 3 bases, with 25 bases lying between them. Germline V CDR1 and CDR2: LNHDA, SQIVND (reference sequence). The CDR3 is 18 residues long. CDR3 amino acids: CASTLEQGPSGVYNEQFF. As DNA, the CDR3 is TGTGCCAGTACATTAGAACAGGGACCTAGCGGAGTCTACAATGAGCAGTTCTTC.

The gene calls are TRBV27 and TRBJ2-6, with D possibly being TRBD1 (6 bases). The CDR3 extends over 16 amino acids. Between the trimmed V and J ends, which lost 5 bases and 5 bases, there was a span of 16 bases. Germline lookup yields CDR1 MNHEY and CDR2 SMNVEV (reference sequence). The CDR3 region has the DNA TGTGCCAGCAGTCTCCGAGACCAGGGGAGGGCCAACGTCCTGACTTTC. Translation: CASSLRDQGRANVLTF.

This chain uses TRBV6-5 with TRBJ2-1; D is perhaps TRBD1 (6 bases). V lost 2 bases to trimming and J lost 4 bases, with 6 bases between them. The CDR3 is made up of 13 amino acids. Germline assignment: CDR1 MNHEY and CDR2 SVGAGI. The CDR3 bases are TGTGCCAGCAGTTACGGACAGTACAATGAGCAGTTCTTC. Encoded protein: CASSYGQYNEQFF.

This sequence joins TRBV7-2 and TRBJ2-1; a weak D match, TRBD2 (5 bases). CDR3 length equals 13 residues. The germline V gene encodes CDR1 SGHTA and CDR2 FQGNSA. The ends were cut back, 5 bases at V and 7 bases at J, with 12 bases in the middle. The CDR3 here is CASSLGRSNEQFF. The CDR3 DNA follows: TGTGCCAGCAGCCTGGGGAGAAGTAATGAGCAGTTCTTC.

V and J are TRBV2 and TRBJ2-3, with 7 bases that match TRBD2. In germline, CDR1 is SNHLY, CDR2 FYNNEI. The V segment lost 6 bases and the J segment 1 base; nucleotides outside the gene matches: 13. The CDR3 runs 17 residues. For the CDR3, the DNA is TGTGCCAGCAGGGCCCTCCGGCGCGGGAGCCGCACAGATACGCAGTATTTT. Translated, it gives CASRALRRGSRTDTQYF.

CDR3 loop: CASSLELAEGYNEQFF. CDR3 nucleotides: TGCGCCAGCAGCTTGGAGCTAGCGGAGGGCTACAATGAGCAGTTCTTC. The chain uses TRBV5-1 and TRBJ2-1, with 7 bases fitting TRBD2. This CDR3 has 16 residues. The V segment lost 0 bases and the J segment 3 bases; nucleotides outside the gene matches: 6. Germline V gene sequence: CDR1 SGHRS, CDR2 YFSETQ.

The chain recombines TRBV5-1 with TRBJ1-1; unclear D gene. The CDR3 covers 13 residues. Germline V gene data show CDR1 as SGHRS and CDR2 as YFSETQ. The V gene lost 0 bases and the J gene lost 7 bases, with 10 bases spanning the gap. For the CDR3, the DNA is TGCGCCAGCAGCTTGGCCAACGGCGGTGAAGCTTTCTTT. Amino acid sequence: CASSLANGGEAFF.

This sequence joins TRBV29-1 and TRBJ1-5, with TRBD1 matching over 8 bases. V dropped 5 bases and J dropped 6; count of bases not matched to a gene: 6. The length of the CDR3 is 13 residues. Germline CDR1 is SQVTM and CDR2 is ANQGSEA. The CDR3 region is CSVSDRVGQPQHF. The CDR3 coding sequence is TGCAGCGTTTCGGACAGGGTAGGTCAGCCCCAGCATTTT.

V usage is TRBV29-1 and J usage is TRBJ2-5; 7 positions match TRBD2. CDR1 is SQVTM, CDR2 ANQGSEA, per germline. CDR3 length: 19 residues. V lost 6 bases and J lost 3; bases outside the gene matches: 25. This CDR3 is CSVKDGLAEWGMREETQYF. The CDR3 DNA sequence: TGCAGCGTCAAAGACGGGCTAGCGGAGTGGGGGATGAGAGAAGAGACCCAGTACTTC.

The V call is TRBV6-1, the J call TRBJ1-5; 7 bases agree with TRBD1. Losses at the gene ends were 0 bases for V and 4 bases for J; bases not matched to a gene: 9. CDR1 MNHNS and CDR2 SASEGT come from the germline V gene. This CDR3 comprises 17 residues. In DNA form, the CDR3 reads TGTGCCAGCAGTGAAGCGCGAGTCGCAGGGGGAAATCAGCCCCAGCATTTT. Encoded protein: CASSEARVAGGNQPQHF.

This chain joins TRBV7-2 and TRBJ2-7; D perhaps matches TRBD2 (6 bases). The V and J ends lost 3 bases and 7 bases respectively, with 16 bases between them. The CDR3 runs to 14 residues. CDR1 SGHTA and CDR2 FQGNSA come from the germline V gene. The DNA for the CDR3 is TGTGCCAGCAGCTTGGACTATACCCCAAGGGAGCAGTACTTC. This codes for CASSLDYTPREQYF.

The chain is built from TRBV5-1 and TRBJ1-4, with D perhaps matching TRBD1 (5 bases). The ends were cut back, 4 bases at V and 2 bases at J, with 9 bases in the middle. CDR1 and CDR2 from the germline V gene are SGHRS and YFSETQ. The CDR3 length is 14 residues. The CDR3 region has the DNA TGCGCCAGCAGCCAGGACAATACTAATGAAAAACTGTTTTTT. The encoded protein is CASSQDNTNEKLFF.